Listed here are 27 T cell receptor beta chains from one sample, sequenced in a study of long-term antiretroviral therapy in people with HIV. With survey level as its setting, the immunoSEQ assay was v3.0. Profiling relied on immunoSEQ multiplex PCR, and the TCRdb table lists in-frame clones only, not all of them. The sample lists about 24,000 clones; roughly 78% were seen once. The specimen was unsorted PBMCs, collected 1.2 years after starting antiretroviral therapy. The receptors derive from a woman aged 35 to 49 with HIV.

The V gene is TRBV7-9, the J gene TRBJ2-5, with TRBD2 identical over 7 bases. This CDR3 is 13 amino acids long. Trimming took 4 bases from V and 8 from J; bases not matched to a gene: 7. From germline, CDR1 is SEHNR and CDR2 FQNEAQ (reference sequence). As DNA, the CDR3 is TGTGCCAGCAGCTCCGGGACTATGAGCACCCAGTACTTC. Translating gives CASSSGTMSTQYF. Supplemented by reference TRBV7-9 and TRBJ2-5, the full variable domain reads DTGVSQNPRHKITKRGQNVTFRCDPISEHNRLYWYRQTLGQGPEFLTYFQNEAQLEKSRLLSDRFSAERPKGSFSTLEIQRTEQGDSAMYLCASSSGTMSTQYFGPGTRLLVL.

The chain combines TRBV30 with TRBJ1-2; D unclear. Trimming removed 1 base at V and 8 bases at J, with 17 bases between. The CDR3 has 14 amino acids. From germline, CDR1 is GTSNPN and CDR2 SVGIG (reference sequence). The CDR3 reads CAWSGKVFINGYTF. DNA for the CDR3: TGTGCCTGGAGTGGAAAGGTGTTTATCAACGGCTACACCTTC.

The chain employs TRBV6-5 and TRBJ1-1; TRBD1 matches at 8 bases. Germline V CDR1 and CDR2: MNHEY, SVGAGI. With 6 bases clipped from V and 6 bases from J, the junction kept 9 bases outside the gene matches. The CDR3 has 14 residues. Here the CDR3 reads CASRQTGVRPEAFF. The CDR3 DNA sequence: TGTGCCAGCAGACAGACAGGGGTAAGGCCTGAAGCTTTCTTT.

J is TRBJ1-1 and V is TRBV19; tentative D call: TRBD1 (6 bases). The CDR3 consists of 13 residues. From germline, CDR1 is LNHDA and CDR2 SQIVND (reference sequence). Trimming cost V 10 bases and J 4 bases, with 16 bases left between them. The CDR3: CATWGADGTEAFF. CDR3 DNA: TGTGCCACCTGGGGGGCGGATGGCACTGAAGCTTTCTTT. Looking up the rest from reference TRBV19 and TRBJ1-1 gives the full variable domain: DGGITQSPKYLFRKEGQNVTLSCEQNLNHDAMYWYRQDPGQGLRLIYYSQIVNDFQKGDIAEGYSVSREKKESFPLTVTSAQKNPTAFYLCATWGADGTEAFFGQGTRLTVV.

This chain uses TRBV30 with TRBJ1-2, with D possibly matching TRBD1 (5 bases). Germline loops: CDR1 GTSNPN, CDR2 SVGIG (reference sequence). The CDR3 extends over 12 amino acids. The V end was cut by 5 bases, the J end by 4 bases, with 11 bases between. This CDR3 reads CAWGAGPYGYTF. The DNA for the CDR3 is TGTGCCTGGGGGGCGGGACCCTATGGCTACACCTTC.

The table lists this clone with a count of one. This chain joins TRBV7-6 and TRBJ2-1; 9 bases agree with TRBD2. This CDR3 spans 15 amino acids. Germline V gives CDR1 SGHVS, CDR2 FNYEAQ. With 2 bases clipped from V and 9 bases from J, the junction kept 8 bases outside the gene matches. CDR3: CASSLRVAGVGEQFF. In nucleotides, the CDR3 is TGTGCCAGCAGCTTACGGGTAGCGGGAGTAGGTGAGCAGTTCTTC.

The chain's CDR3 is CASSPELTGGFFYSGNTIYF. DNA for the CDR3: TGTGCCAGCTCACCGGAACTGACAGGGGGCTTTTTCTACTCTGGAAACACCATATATTTT. This sequence joins TRBV18 and TRBJ1-3, with 10 positions matching TRBD1. Trimming cost V 3 bases and J 0 bases; bases outside gene matches: 14. Per the germline V gene, CDR1 is KGHSH and CDR2 is LQKENI. The CDR3 is made up of 20 amino acids.

V is TRBV5-4 and J is TRBJ2-1; 9 bases match TRBD2. The CDR3 is made up of 18 amino acids. Germline values: CDR1 SGHNT, CDR2 YYREEE (reference sequence). J gave up 0 bases and V 4 bases, and 11 bases lay outside the gene matches. The CDR3 sequence: CASSNPGLARSSYNEQFF. The CDR3 DNA sequence: TGTGCCAGCAGCAATCCGGGACTAGCACGGAGCTCCTACAATGAGCAGTTCTTC.

To note about this clone: Compared with germline, one end of the junction differs, possibly owing to a read error. This chain connects TRBV2 to TRBJ2-1, with D uncertain. The CDR3 runs to 13 residues. Germline CDR1 SNHLY, CDR2 FYNNEI. CDR3 bases: TGTGCCAGCAGGGAAGCTGGCCGCAATGAGCAGTTCTTC. The encoded protein is CASREAGRNEQFF.

This clone has just a few counts. The chain recombines TRBV29-1 with TRBJ2-3; 10 bases are a match to TRBD2. V was pared by 4 bases and J by 2 bases, with 6 bases of the junction left unmatched. The CDR3 covers 15 residues. Germline CDR1 reads SQVTM; CDR2 reads ANQGSEA. This chain's CDR3 is CSVVPGTSATDTQYF. For the CDR3, the DNA is TGCAGCGTTGTACCCGGGACTAGCGCCACAGATACGCAGTATTTT.

This chain links TRBV7-2 with TRBJ1-1; a weak D match, TRBD1 (6 bases). Trimming left V 3 bases short and J 5 bases short, with 13 bases between. The CDR3 covers 14 residues. Germline CDR1 reads SGHTA; CDR2 reads FQGNSA. As DNA, the CDR3 is TGTGCCAGCAGCTTCCGGGGGCGAGAAACTGAAGCTTTCTTT. This translates into CASSFRGRETEAFF.

V gene TRBV15 combines with J gene TRBJ2-7; the D gene is possibly TRBD1 (6 bases). Germline-derived CDR1 and CDR2 are LNHNV and YYDKDF (reference sequence). The CDR3 covers 16 residues. Trimming stripped 2 bases from V and 6 bases from J, with 20 bases between. Here the CDR3 DNA reads TGTGCCACCAGCAGACTACAGGGCCCAACCTCGGGCGAGCAGTACTTC. It codes for CATSRLQGPTSGEQYF.

This chain joins TRBV5-4 and TRBJ1-2; no clear D gene. V dropped 5 bases and J dropped 8 bases, with 16 bases sitting between them. The CDR3 is 13 amino acids. Germline-derived CDR1 and CDR2 are SGHNT and YYREEE (reference sequence). This CDR3 reads CASSLVSVRGYTF. CDR3 nucleotide sequence: TGTGCCAGCAGTCTTGTTAGTGTACGAGGCTACACCTTC.

This sequence joins TRBV5-8 and TRBJ1-3; a weak D match, TRBD1 (5 bases). The CDR3 consists of 18 residues. Trimming pared 4 bases from V and 2 bases from J, leaving 22 bases between. Per the germline V gene, CDR1 is SGHTS and CDR2 is YDEGEE. The CDR3 sequence is CASSRVGLGLKTGNTIYF. The CDR3 coding sequence is TGTGCCAGCAGCCGGGTCGGATTGGGGCTTAAGACTGGAAACACCATATATTTT.

This clone has a handful of counts. The chain links TRBV7-9 to TRBJ2-1; no firm D call. In germline, CDR1 is SEHNR, CDR2 FQNEAQ (reference sequence). The CDR3 totals 13 residues. Trimming took 2 bases from V and 8 from J, leaving 10 bases between them. The CDR3 reads CASSLKGQDEQFF. The DNA for the CDR3 is TGTGCCAGCAGCTTAAAAGGGCAAGATGAGCAGTTCTTC.

The chain couples TRBV7-2 to TRBJ1-1; D is unclear. Germline V gene data show CDR1 as SGHTA and CDR2 as FQGNSA. The length of the CDR3 is 14 residues. V dropped 1 base and J dropped 1 base, with 7 bases sitting between them. In nucleotides, the CDR3 is TGTGCCAGCAGCTTAGTTCCAGAGAACACTGAAGCTTTCTTT. Protein sequence: CASSLVPENTEAFF.

The chain joins TRBV10-2 to TRBJ2-7; D unclear. This CDR3 has 12 amino acids. In germline, CDR1 is WSHSY, CDR2 SAAADI. Trimming stripped 6 bases from V and 4 bases from J, with 10 bases between. The CDR3 nucleotides read TGCGCCAGCAGAGCCGTCGGATACGAGCAGTACTTC. Translation: CASRAVGYEQYF.

The CDR3 sequence: CASRQGNTEAFF. The CDR3 DNA sequence: TGTGCCAGCAGGCAGGGGAACACTGAAGCTTTCTTT. The V and J genes are TRBV6-5 and TRBJ1-1; perhaps TRBD1 as D (5 bases). The length of the CDR3 is 12 residues. Trimming pared 6 bases from V and 1 base from J, leaving 6 bases between. CDR1 is MNHEY, CDR2 SVGAGI, per germline.

The V and J genes are TRBV4-1 and TRBJ1-3, with D uncertain. The V end was cut by 2 bases, the J end by 3 bases, with 20 bases between. This CDR3 has 18 residues. CDR1 is MGHRA, CDR2 YSYEKL, per germline. CDR3 in DNA: TGCGCCAGCAGCCAACTAGACCTAGGACTTGCCATTGGAAACACCATATATTTT. This translates into CASSQLDLGLAIGNTIYF.

This clone was picked up one time. The chain links TRBV14 to TRBJ2-1; no clear D. From germline, CDR1 is SGHDN and CDR2 FVKESK. V gave up 0 bases and J gave up 8 bases, with 11 bases separating them. The CDR3 spans 14 residues. The CDR3 is CASSQETEVHEQFF. In nucleotides, the CDR3 is TGTGCCAGCAGCCAAGAAACCGAGGTTCATGAGCAGTTCTTC. Full variable domain (outside the CDR3, taken from reference TRBV14 and TRBJ2-1): EAGVTQFPSHSVIEKGQTVTLRCDPISGHDNLYWYRRVMGKEIKFLLHFVKESKQDESGMPNNRFLAERTGGTYSTLKVQPAELEDSGVYFCASSQETEVHEQFFGPGTRLTVL.

This clone was detected a few times. This rearrangement joins TRBV29-1 to TRBJ2-2; D unresolved. The germline gives CDR1 SQVTM, CDR2 ANQGSEA. Trimming removed 6 bases from V and 7 bases from J, with 6 bases in between. CDR3 size: 10 residues. The CDR3 coding sequence is TGCAGCGTGTGGAACGGGGAGCTGTTTTTT. It is translated as CSVWNGELFF.

This clone has a handful of counts. The V and J genes are TRBV5-4 and TRBJ1-2; TRBD1 is a possible D gene (5 bases). CDR3 length equals 14 residues. Trimming stripped 0 bases from V and 2 bases from J, with 8 bases between. CDR1 is SGHNT and CDR2 is YYREEE in the germline V gene (reference sequence). The CDR3 reads CASSLEWDNYGYTF. DNA for the CDR3: TGTGCCAGCAGCTTGGAATGGGACAACTATGGCTACACCTTC.

The chain joins TRBV27 to TRBJ2-7; 7 bases map to TRBD1. The CDR3 length is 15 residues. Germline lookup yields CDR1 MNHEY and CDR2 SMNVEV (reference sequence). With 6 bases clipped from V and 4 bases from J, the junction kept 12 bases outside the gene matches. Here the CDR3 reads CASSPRGGLDYEQYF. Here the CDR3 DNA reads TGTGCCAGCAGCCCGAGAGGGGGCCTAGATTACGAGCAGTACTTC.

CDR3 protein: CASSDPGSHLRDGYTF. In nucleotides, the CDR3 is TGCGCCAGCAGTGACCCGGGATCCCACCTTAGAGATGGCTACACCTTC. This rearrangement joins TRBV10-2 to TRBJ1-2; no reliable D call. Trimming shortened V by 3 bases and J by 6 bases, and 20 bases separated the two germline ends. The germline V gene encodes CDR1 WSHSY and CDR2 SAAADI. The CDR3 loop spans 16 amino acids.

This chain links TRBV7-2 with TRBJ1-1; no clear D. The germline V gene has CDR1 SGHTA and CDR2 FQGNSA. V lost 5 bases to trimming and J lost 1 base, with 11 bases between them. CDR3 length: 14 amino acids. CDR3 region: CASSVLVGNTEAFF. The CDR3 nucleotides read TGTGCCAGCAGCGTACTAGTGGGGAACACTGAAGCTTTCTTT.

This clone occurred a few times. This CDR3 reads CASSTGLNYGYTF. CDR3 DNA sequence: TGTGCCAGCAGTACAGGGCTCAACTATGGCTACACCTTC. The chain links TRBV2 to TRBJ1-2, with D perhaps matching TRBD1 (6 bases). The V gene's germline CDR1 is SNHLY and CDR2 FYNNEI. The CDR3 runs 13 residues. Trimming removed 5 bases at V and 2 bases at J, with 9 bases between.

The chain has TRBV5-6 and TRBJ2-7; no reliable D call. The germline CDR1 and CDR2 sequences are SGHDT and YYEEEE. The CDR3 extends over 13 amino acids. V gave up 4 bases and J gave up 3 bases, with 11 bases separating them. Here the CDR3 DNA reads TGTGCCAGCAGCCCCGGACGGCGCTACGAGCAGTACTTC. Its translation is CASSPGRRYEQYF.